Included here is one T cell receptor beta chain sequence, with context. Antigen specificity is unknown. This sample was included in a study of cytomegalovirus exposure and HLA in healthy donors. Study observations and caveats: V- and J-gene trimming of TCR beta was linked (in a later analysis) to a missense DCLRE1C variant. Many donors carried some public TCRs, although rarity characterized most TCR sequences. TCR beta chains numbering more than 150 were designated cytomegalovirus-associated.

A multiplex PCR was run with 60 Vbeta primers and 13 Jbeta primers. TCRdb's copy holds only in-frame clones and misses some; the assay was immunoSEQ multiplex PCR. The table lists approximately 170,000 clones, around two thirds of them singletons, with just under 3% in the top ten. CDR3 length: 16 amino acids. Deletions cut 0 bases from V and 5 bases from J, with 14 bases between. Germline loops: CDR1 SGHTA, CDR2 FQGTGA. Sequenced input: PBMCs. The origin of this receptor is a man in his forties in good health and CMV-seronegative. The chain combines TRBV7-3 with TRBJ2-1; D gene uncertain. CDR3 DNA: TGTGCCAGCAGCTTAACACCTTTACGCGGAAACAATGAGCAGTTCTTC. The encoded protein is CASSLTPLRGNNEQFF.